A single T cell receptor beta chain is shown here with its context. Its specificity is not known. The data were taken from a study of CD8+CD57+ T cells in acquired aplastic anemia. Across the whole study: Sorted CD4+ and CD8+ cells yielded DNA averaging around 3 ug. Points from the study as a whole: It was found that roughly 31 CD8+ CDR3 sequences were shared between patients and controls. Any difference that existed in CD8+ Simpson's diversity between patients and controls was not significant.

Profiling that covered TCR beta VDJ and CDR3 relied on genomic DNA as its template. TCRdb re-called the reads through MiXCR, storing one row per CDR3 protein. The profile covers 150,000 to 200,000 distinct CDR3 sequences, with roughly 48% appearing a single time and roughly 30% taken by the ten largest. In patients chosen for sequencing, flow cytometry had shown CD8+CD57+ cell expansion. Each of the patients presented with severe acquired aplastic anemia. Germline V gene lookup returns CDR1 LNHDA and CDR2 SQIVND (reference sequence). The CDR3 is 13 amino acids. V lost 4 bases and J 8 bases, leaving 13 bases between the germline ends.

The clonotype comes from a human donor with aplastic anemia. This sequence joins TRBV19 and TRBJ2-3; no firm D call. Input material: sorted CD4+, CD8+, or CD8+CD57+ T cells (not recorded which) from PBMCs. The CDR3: CASSSQRPVTQYF. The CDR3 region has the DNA TGTGCCAGTAGTAGTCAGAGACCCGTTACGCAGTATTTT. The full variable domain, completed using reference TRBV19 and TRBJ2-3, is DGGITQSPKYLFRKEGQNVTLSCEQNLNHDAMYWYRQDPGQGLRLIYYSQIVNDFQKGDIAEGYSVSREKKESFPLTVTSAQKNPTAFYLCASSSQRPVTQYFGPGTRLTVL.